This TCR beta chain was retrieved from a study of T cell responses to AZD1222 COVID-19 vaccine. Study observations and caveats: Sampled repertoires all dated from after the peak T cell response.

CDR1 is SGHTA and CDR2 is FQGNSA in the germline V gene. This CDR3 spans 15 amino acids. V shed 3 bases, J shed 4 bases, and the junction held 6 bases outside the gene matches. Notes on this clone: Its antigen remains unknown.

The assay was immunoSEQ multiplex PCR, and TCRdb's table has in-frame clones only and misses some. The sample consists of over 150,000 clones, approximately 87% of them appearing once. This TCR came from an adult in good health. The sample in question was peripheral blood, obtained on day 0 of MenACWY control vaccination. V is TRBV7-2 and J is TRBJ1-1, with 9 bases that match TRBD1. In DNA form, the CDR3 reads TGTGCCAGCAGCTTTATGACAGGGGGGAGCACTGAAGCTTTCTTT. Translated: CASSFMTGGSTEAFF.